A selection of T cell receptor beta chains follows, all from one sample in a study of cytomegalovirus exposure and HLA in healthy donors. The repertoire was sequenced with immunoSEQ multiplex PCR; TCRdb's copy has only in-frame clones and lacks some. This sample has 77,000 or so clones; around 75% occur once, and the top ten carry approximately 7.2%. Sequenced sample: PBMCs. These receptors were collected from a woman between 40 and 50 years old in good health and CMV-seronegative. Each CDR3 is given with its conserved first and last residue. The order of the fields is J gene, clone size, V gene, D gene, CDR3 protein, CDR3 DNA. The D gene is left open where the match is weak. A clone size is listed for some rows: how often the clone was seen (once, few, many), or a class if it is expanded.

>TRBJ2-7|NA|TRBV25-1|TRBD1
CASSYQPTGETAYEQYF
TGTGCCAGCAGTTACCAACCGACAGGGGAGACCGCCTACGAGCAGTACTTC
>TRBJ2-3|NA|TRBV7-2|NA
CASSPQPQGGGTQYF
TGTGCCAGCAGCCCCCAACCCCAGGGGGGAGGTACGCAGTATTTT
>TRBJ2-1|few|TRBV5-4|NA
CASFRDYNEQFF
TGTGCCAGCTTCCGGGACTACAATGAGCAGTTCTTC
>TRBJ2-5|NA|TRBV7-6|TRBD2
CASRGGGGEETQYF
TGTGCCAGCAGGGGTGGCGGGGGGGAAGAGACCCAGTACTTC
>TRBJ2-3|once|TRBV11-2|NA
CASSQNFGVERVTDTQYF
TGTGCCAGCAGCCAGAACTTCGGGGTTGAGAGGGTCACAGATACGCAGTATTTT
>TRBJ1-3|NA|TRBV30|TRBD1
CASTRGGNTIYF
TGTGCCTCGACCAGGGGGGGAAACACCATATATTTT
>TRBJ1-1|NA|TRBV7-9|TRBD1
CASSSRTGENTEAFF
TGTGCCAGCAGTTCGAGGACAGGGGAGAACACTGAAGCTTTCTTT
>TRBJ1-2|few|TRBV18|TRBD1
CASSPGQGRYYGYTF
TGTGCCAGCTCACCAGGACAGGGGAGATACTATGGCTACACCTTC
>TRBJ1-4|NA|TRBV27|TRBD1
CASKTSYRGQLNEKLFF
TGTGCCAGCAAGACATCTTACAGGGGTCAACTTAATGAAAAACTGTTTTTT
>TRBJ1-6|few|TRBV6-4|NA
CASSVGQPNSPLHF
TGTGCCAGCAGTGTTGGACAGCCAAATTCACCCCTCCACTTT
>TRBJ1-1|NA|TRBV9|NA
CASSPRGRVDHTEAFF
TGTGCCAGCAGCCCGCGGGGGAGGGTCGATCACACTGAAGCTTTCTTT
>TRBJ1-3|NA|TRBV4-1|TRBD1
CASSPRTGRNTIYF
TGCGCCAGCAGCCCCCGGACAGGAAGAAACACCATATATTTT
>TRBJ1-5|NA|TRBV30|NA
CAWSTIGTEYQPQHF
TGTGCCTGGAGTACAATAGGGACTGAGTATCAGCCCCAGCATTTT
>TRBJ2-1|NA|TRBV30|NA
CAWNLGLRGSNEQFF
TGTGCCTGGAACCTGGGCCTACGGGGTTCCAATGAGCAGTTCTTC
>TRBJ2-5|NA|TRBV7-9|NA
CASSLAGRETQYF
TGTGCCAGCAGCTTAGCAGGGAGGGAGACCCAGTACTTC
>TRBJ1-1|NA|TRBV19|TRBD1
CASSIDRDWDTEAFF
TGTGCCAGTAGTATTGACAGGGACTGGGACACTGAAGCTTTCTTT
>TRBJ2-1|NA|TRBV14|TRBD2
CASSQLAGGTYNEQFF
TGTGCCAGCAGCCAACTAGCGGGGGGAACCTACAATGAGCAGTTCTTC
>TRBJ1-1|NA|TRBV9|NA
CASSLITRGTEAFF
TGTGCCAGCAGCCTCATTACCCGAGGGACTGAAGCTTTCTTT
>TRBJ1-5|few|TRBV2|NA
CASGKGEGGQPQHF
TGTGCCAGCGGCAAAGGGGAGGGCGGTCAGCCCCAGCATTTT